This passage covers 7 T cell receptor beta chains from one sample sequenced in a study of regulatory T cells in long-lasting Graves disease. Arm-PCR of CDR3 regions with iRepertoire HTBI primers generated TCR beta libraries. MiXCR was run by TCRdb on the multiplex PCR reads, yielding one entry per CDR3 protein. The sample holds a few hundred thousand distinct CDR3 sequences, 15% to 20% seen once. Time point denoted: newly diagnosed GD, antithyroid drugs for less than 3 months. Generation of the TCR library employed RNA extracted from PBMCs. The specimen was peripheral blood mononuclear cells (PBMCs), collected at new diagnosis, from a patient treated with antithyroid drugs. These receptors were collected from a female donor with Graves disease.

This chain joins TRBV7-3 and TRBJ2-7; TRBD2 aligns across 9 bases. Trimming took 2 bases from V and 6 from J; bases not matched to a gene: 14. The CDR3 totals 17 residues. In germline, CDR1 is SGHTA, CDR2 FQGTGA. The CDR3 DNA reads TGTGCCAGCAGCTTAGGCTTTGCGGGAGGGCCCTGGGGCGAGCAGTACTTC. This sequence encodes CASSLGFAGGPWGEQYF.

This clonotype was counted only a few times. V is TRBV6-1 and J is TRBJ1-1; D perhaps matches TRBD1 (5 bases). Per germline, CDR1 MNHNS and CDR2 SASEGT. Trimming left V 11 bases short and J 1 base short, with 20 bases between. The CDR3 length is 15 residues. CDR3 sequence: CAGRDGTRGNTEAFF. CDR3 DNA: TGTGCCGGCCGGGACGGTACCCGAGGGAACACTGAAGCTTTCTTT.

In this sample, this clonotype turned up many times. The gene calls are TRBV7-8 and TRBJ1-4; possible D gene TRBD1, 6 bases. V gave up 4 bases and J gave up 8 bases, with 14 bases separating them. From germline, CDR1 is SGHVS and CDR2 FQNEAQ. The CDR3 runs 14 residues. CDR3 sequence (DNA): TGTGCCAGCAGCTCTGGGGGGGCGGGGGAAAAACTGTTTTTT. Its translation: CASSSGGAGEKLFF. Looking up the rest from reference TRBV7-8 and TRBJ1-4 gives the full variable domain: GAGVSQSPRYKVAKRGQDVALRCDPISGHVSLFWYQQALGQGPEFLTYFQNEAQLDKSGLPSDRFFAERPEGSVSTLKIQRTQQEDSAVYLCASSSGGAGEKLFFGSGTQLSVL.

This clonotype was counted many times. This sequence joins TRBV7-9 and TRBJ2-1; D is undetermined. The length of the CDR3 is 15 residues. The germline gives CDR1 SEHNR, CDR2 FQNEAQ (reference sequence). V gave up 1 base and J gave up 5 bases, with 12 bases separating them. CDR3 residues: CASSLVRLLHNEQFF. CDR3 in DNA: TGTGCCAGCAGCTTAGTAAGGCTCCTGCACAATGAGCAGTTCTTC.

This clonotype was seen ten or more times. The genes are TRBV28 and TRBJ2-7; TRBD1 matches 8 bases. This CDR3 has 15 amino acids. V lost 5 bases and J lost 2; bases outside the gene matches: 8. Germline V gene lookup returns CDR1 MDHEN and CDR2 SYDVKM. This chain's CDR3 is CASSINRGWTYEQYF. CDR3 sequence (DNA): TGTGCCAGCAGTATCAACAGGGGGTGGACCTACGAGCAGTACTTC.

In this sample, this clonotype turned up a few times. The chain uses TRBV4-3 and TRBJ2-1; the match to TRBD2 covers 8 bases. With V trimmed by 0 bases and J by 9 bases, 19 bases remained unmatched. CDR1 and CDR2 from the germline V gene are LGHNA and YSLEER. This CDR3 is built from 19 residues. CDR3 in amino acids: CASSQDLLLTSAEGSEQFF. As DNA, the CDR3 is TGCGCCAGCAGCCAAGATCTCTTACTGACTAGCGCCGAGGGGAGTGAGCAGTTCTTC.

This clonotype was counted at least ten times. This sequence joins TRBV2 and TRBJ2-7; possible D gene TRBD2, 5 bases. With 7 bases removed from V and 1 base from J, the gap between germline ends came to 11 bases. The CDR3 spans 13 residues. From germline, CDR1 is SNHLY and CDR2 FYNNEI. The CDR3: CASKGGPSYEQYF. The DNA of the CDR3 is TGTGCCAGCAAAGGAGGACCTTCCTACGAGCAGTACTTC.